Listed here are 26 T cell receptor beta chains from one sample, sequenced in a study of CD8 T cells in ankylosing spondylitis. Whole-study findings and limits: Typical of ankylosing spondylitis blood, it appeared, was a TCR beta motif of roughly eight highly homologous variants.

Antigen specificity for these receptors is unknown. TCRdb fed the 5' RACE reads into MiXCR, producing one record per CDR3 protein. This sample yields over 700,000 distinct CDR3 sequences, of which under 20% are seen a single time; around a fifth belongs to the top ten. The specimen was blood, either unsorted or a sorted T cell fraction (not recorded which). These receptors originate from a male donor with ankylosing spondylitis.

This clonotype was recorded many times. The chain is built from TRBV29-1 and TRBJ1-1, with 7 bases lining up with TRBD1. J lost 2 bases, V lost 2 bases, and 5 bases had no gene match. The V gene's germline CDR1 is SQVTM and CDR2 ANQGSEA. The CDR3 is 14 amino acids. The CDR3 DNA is TGCAGCGTTGAATTCCGGGACAGAAACACTGAAGCTTTCTTT. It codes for CSVEFRDRNTEAFF.

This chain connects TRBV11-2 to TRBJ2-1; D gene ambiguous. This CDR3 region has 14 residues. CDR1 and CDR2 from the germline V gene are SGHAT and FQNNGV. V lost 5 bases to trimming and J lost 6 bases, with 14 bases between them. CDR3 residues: CASSGPPVGNEQFF. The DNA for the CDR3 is TGTGCCAGCAGCGGCCCCCCGGTGGGCAATGAGCAGTTCTTC.

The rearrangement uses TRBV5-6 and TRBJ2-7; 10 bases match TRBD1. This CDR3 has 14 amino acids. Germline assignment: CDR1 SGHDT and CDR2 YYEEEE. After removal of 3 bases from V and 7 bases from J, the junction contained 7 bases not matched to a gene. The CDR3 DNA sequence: TGTGCCAGCAGCTGGACAGGGGGACCTGGGGAGCAGTACTTC. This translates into CASSWTGGPGEQYF.

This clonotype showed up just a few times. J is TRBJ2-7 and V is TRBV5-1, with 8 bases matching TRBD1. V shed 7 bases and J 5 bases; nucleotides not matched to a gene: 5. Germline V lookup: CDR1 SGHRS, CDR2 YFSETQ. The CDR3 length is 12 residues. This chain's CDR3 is CASGQGINEQYF. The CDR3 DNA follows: TGCGCCAGCGGACAGGGTATCAACGAGCAGTACTTC.

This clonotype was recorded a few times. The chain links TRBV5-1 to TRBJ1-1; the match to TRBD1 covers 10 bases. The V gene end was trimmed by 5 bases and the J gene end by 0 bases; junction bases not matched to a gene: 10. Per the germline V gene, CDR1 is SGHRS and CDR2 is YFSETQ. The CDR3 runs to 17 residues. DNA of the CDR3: TGCGCCAGCAGACGGGGACAGGGGAGTACAATGAACACTGAAGCTTTCTTT. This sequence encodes CASRRGQGSTMNTEAFF.

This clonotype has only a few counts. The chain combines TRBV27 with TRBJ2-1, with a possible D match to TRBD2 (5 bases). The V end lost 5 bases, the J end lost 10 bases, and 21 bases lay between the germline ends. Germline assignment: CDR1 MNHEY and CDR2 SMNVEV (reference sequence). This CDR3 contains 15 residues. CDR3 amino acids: CASSPGEWVNFEQFF. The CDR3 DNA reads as TGTGCCAGCAGTCCCGGGGAGTGGGTTAATTTCGAGCAGTTCTTC.

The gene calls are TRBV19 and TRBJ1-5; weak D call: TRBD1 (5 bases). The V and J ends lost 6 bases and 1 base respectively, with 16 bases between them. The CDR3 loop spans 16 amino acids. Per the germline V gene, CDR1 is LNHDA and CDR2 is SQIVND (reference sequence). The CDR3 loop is CASRNDRALSNQPQHF. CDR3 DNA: TGTGCCAGTAGGAACGACAGAGCCTTGAGCAATCAGCCCCAGCATTTT.

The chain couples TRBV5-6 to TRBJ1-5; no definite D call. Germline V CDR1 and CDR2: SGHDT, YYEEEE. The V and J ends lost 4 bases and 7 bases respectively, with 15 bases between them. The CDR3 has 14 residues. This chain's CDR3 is CASSAREVGQPQHF. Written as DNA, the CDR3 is TGTGCCAGCAGCGCTAGGGAGGTTGGACAGCCCCAGCATTTT.

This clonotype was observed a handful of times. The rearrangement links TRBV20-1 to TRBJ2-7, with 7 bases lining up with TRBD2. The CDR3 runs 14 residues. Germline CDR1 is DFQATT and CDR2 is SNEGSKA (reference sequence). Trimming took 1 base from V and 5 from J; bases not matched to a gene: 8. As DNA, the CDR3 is TGCAGTGCTAGAGTGGGGGAGGGGATACACGAGCAGTACTTC. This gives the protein CSARVGEGIHEQYF.

The CDR3 is CASSATSNEQFF. The CDR3 region has the DNA TGTGCCAGCAGTGCGACTAGCAATGAGCAGTTCTTC. The rearrangement uses TRBV2 and TRBJ2-1, with TRBD2 as a possible D gene (6 bases). Germline CDR1 is SNHLY and CDR2 is FYNNEI. The V end was cut by 4 bases, the J end by 6 bases, with 7 bases between. CDR3 length equals 12 residues.

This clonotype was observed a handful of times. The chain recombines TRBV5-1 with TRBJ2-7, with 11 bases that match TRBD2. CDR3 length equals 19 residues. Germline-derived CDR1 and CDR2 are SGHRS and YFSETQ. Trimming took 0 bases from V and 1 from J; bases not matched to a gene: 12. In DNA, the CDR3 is TGCGCCAGCAGCTTGGATACTAGCGGGAGAAACGGGCGTTCCTACGAGCAGTACTTC. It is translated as CASSLDTSGRNGRSYEQYF.

CDR3 sequence reads: CASRQDGDTQYF. The CDR3, as DNA: TGCGCCAGCAGACAGGACGGAGATACGCAGTATTTT. This chain uses TRBV4-1 with TRBJ2-3; tentative D call: TRBD1 (5 bases). The CDR3 sequence is 12 residues long. CDR1 and CDR2 (germline): MGHRA, YSYEKL. V lost 6 bases and J 5 bases, leaving 9 bases between the germline ends.

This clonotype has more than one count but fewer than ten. The DNA for the CDR3 is TGCGCCAGCAGCCAAGACTCCCTCGCCGGAGAGACCCAGTACTTC. Amino acid sequence: CASSQDSLAGETQYF. This chain connects TRBV4-1 to TRBJ2-5, with D unresolved. V lost 0 bases to trimming and J lost 4 bases, with 12 bases between them. The CDR3 is made up of 15 amino acids. Germline lookup yields CDR1 MGHRA and CDR2 YSYEKL.

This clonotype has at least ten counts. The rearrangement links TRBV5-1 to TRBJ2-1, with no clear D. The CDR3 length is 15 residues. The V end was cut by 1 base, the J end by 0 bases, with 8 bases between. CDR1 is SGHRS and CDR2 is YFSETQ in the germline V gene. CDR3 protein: CASSLRLLSYNEQFF. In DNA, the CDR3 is TGCGCCAGCAGCTTGAGGCTACTCTCCTACAATGAGCAGTTCTTC.

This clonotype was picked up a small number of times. The CDR3 protein is CASSLAVLGEAFF. The DNA of the CDR3 is TGTGCCAGCAGCTTAGCTGTATTAGGTGAAGCTTTCTTT. The chain employs TRBV7-2 and TRBJ1-1; D ambiguous. Between the trimmed V and J ends, which lost 0 bases and 7 bases, there was a span of 9 bases. The germline V gene encodes CDR1 SGHTA and CDR2 FQGNSA. This CDR3 is 13 amino acids long. Drawing the rest from reference TRBV7-2 and TRBJ1-1, the complete variable domain is GAGVSQSPSNKVTEKGKDVELRCDPISGHTALYWYRQSLGQGLEFLIYFQGNSAPDKSGLPSDRFSAERTGGSVSTLTIQRTQQEDSAVYLCASSLAVLGEAFFGQGTRLTVV.

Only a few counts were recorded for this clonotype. CDR3 in DNA: TGTGCCAGCGGGCCACGGGGGGGGGCGGCTAACATTCAGTACTTC. Amino acids: CASGPRGGAANIQYF. The V and J genes are TRBV12-3 or TRBV12-4 and TRBJ2-4; TRBD2 matches 8 bases. CDR3 length: 15 residues. V lost 8 bases to trimming and J lost 7 bases; unmatched junction nucleotides: 13.

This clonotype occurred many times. The CDR3 spells CASSFGRDFREAFF. DNA of the CDR3: TGTGCCAGCAGTTTTGGGCGGGACTTCCGTGAAGCTTTCTTT. V is TRBV12-3 or TRBV12-4 and J is TRBJ1-1; D might be TRBD1 (5 bases). The CDR3 runs to 14 residues. Between the trimmed V and J ends, which lost 3 bases and 7 bases, there was a span of 15 bases.

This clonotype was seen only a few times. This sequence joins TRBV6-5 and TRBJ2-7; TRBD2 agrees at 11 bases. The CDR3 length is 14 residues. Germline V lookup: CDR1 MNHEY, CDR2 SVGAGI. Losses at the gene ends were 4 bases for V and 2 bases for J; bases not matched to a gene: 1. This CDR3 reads CASSWTSGPYEQYF. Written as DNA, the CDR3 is TGTGCCAGCAGTTGGACTAGCGGGCCCTACGAGCAGTACTTC.

CDR3 amino acids: CASSQTGARVGNEQFF. CDR3 DNA sequence: TGTGCCAGCAGCCAAACAGGGGCCAGGGTAGGCAATGAGCAGTTCTTC. The chain couples TRBV14 to TRBJ2-1; 7 bases fit TRBD1. The CDR3 sequence is 16 residues long. In germline, CDR1 is SGHDN, CDR2 FVKESK. The ends lost 2 bases at V and 6 bases at J; junction bases unmatched: 10.

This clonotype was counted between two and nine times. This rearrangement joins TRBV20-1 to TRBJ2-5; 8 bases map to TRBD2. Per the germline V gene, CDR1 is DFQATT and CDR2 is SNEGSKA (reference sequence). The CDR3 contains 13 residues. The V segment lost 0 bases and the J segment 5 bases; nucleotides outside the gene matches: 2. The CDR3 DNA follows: TGCAGTGCTAGAGAGGGACTAGTTGAGACCCAGTACTTC. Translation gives CSAREGLVETQYF.

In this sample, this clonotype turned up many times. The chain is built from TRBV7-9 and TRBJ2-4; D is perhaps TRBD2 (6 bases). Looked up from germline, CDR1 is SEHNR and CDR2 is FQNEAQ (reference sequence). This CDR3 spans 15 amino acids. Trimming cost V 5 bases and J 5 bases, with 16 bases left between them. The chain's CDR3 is CASSKPGLGENIQYF. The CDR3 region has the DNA TGTGCCAGCAGCAAACCGGGACTGGGGGAAAACATTCAGTACTTC.

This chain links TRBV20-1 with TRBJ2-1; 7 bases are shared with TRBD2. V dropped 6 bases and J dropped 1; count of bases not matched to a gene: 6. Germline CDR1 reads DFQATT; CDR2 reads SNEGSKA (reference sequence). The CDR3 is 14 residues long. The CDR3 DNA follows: TGCAGTGCCAACCGGGGGGTTTCCTACAATGAGCAGTTCTTC. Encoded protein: CSANRGVSYNEQFF.

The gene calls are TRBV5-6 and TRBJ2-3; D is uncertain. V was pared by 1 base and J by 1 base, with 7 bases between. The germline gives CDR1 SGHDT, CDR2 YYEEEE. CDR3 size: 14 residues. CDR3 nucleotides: TGTGCCAGCAGCTTGTTTTCGGGCACAGATACGCAGTATTTT. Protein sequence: CASSLFSGTDTQYF.

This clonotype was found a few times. The CDR3 loop reads CASSNRQANNEKLFF. The CDR3, as DNA: TGTGCCAGCAGTAACCGACAGGCCAATAATGAAAAACTGTTTTTT. The chain recombines TRBV12-3 or TRBV12-4 with TRBJ1-4; maybe TRBD1 (6 bases). Trimming removed 5 bases from V and 4 bases from J, with 14 bases in between. The CDR3 loop spans 15 amino acids.

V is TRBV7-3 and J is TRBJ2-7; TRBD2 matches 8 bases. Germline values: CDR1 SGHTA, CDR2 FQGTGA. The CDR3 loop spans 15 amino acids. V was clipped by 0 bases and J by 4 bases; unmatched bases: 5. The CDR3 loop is CASSLTPGGRYEQYF. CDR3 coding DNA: TGTGCCAGCAGCTTAACACCTGGCGGGAGGTACGAGCAGTACTTC. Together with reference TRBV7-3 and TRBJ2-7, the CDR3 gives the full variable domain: GAGVSQTPSNKVTEKGKYVELRCDPISGHTALYWYRQSLGQGPEFLIYFQGTGAADDSGLPNDRFFAVRPEGSVSTLKIQRTERGDSAVYLCASSLTPGGRYEQYFGPGTRLTVT.

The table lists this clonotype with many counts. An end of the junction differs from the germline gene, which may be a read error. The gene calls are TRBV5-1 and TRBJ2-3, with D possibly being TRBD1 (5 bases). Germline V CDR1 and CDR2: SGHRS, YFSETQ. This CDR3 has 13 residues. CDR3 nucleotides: TGTGCCAGCAGCTTACAGGGCACAGATACGCAGTATTTT. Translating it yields CASSLQGTDTQYF.